This T cell receptor beta chain was sequenced in a study of cytomegalovirus exposure and HLA in healthy donors (dated by TCRdb to the late 2010s). Describing the broader study: An earlier analysis of approximately 550 of the donors reported approximately 270 Gb of sequence data and approximately 110 million unique TCR beta sequences from 150 million to 200 million T cells. About 300 gigabases of sequencing data and 70 million to 85 million unique TCR sequences were included in an early release covering over 600 HLA-typed donors. The genetic ancestry cluster associated with self-reported Caucasian donors included 81% of the roughly 380 genotyped donors. The aim of the study was to test whether cataloging public T cell receptors could identify signatures of past pathogen exposure. Using immunosequencing, the study profiled T cell repertoires from fewer than 850 subjects and related those repertoires to cytomegalovirus serostatus. Besides the first cohort of roughly 700 subjects, a separate validation cohort made up of some 110 different subjects was used. The study combined high-throughput TCR immunosequencing, statistical association of individual TCRs with disease status, and machine learning to predict cytomegalovirus infection status. A later analysis re-examined previously published TCR beta repertoires from 600 to 700 donors and added high-resolution HLA genotyping to investigate patterns of TCR occurrence. In the later analysis, no new phenotypic data were used to find candidate immune exposures; instead, reliance was placed on TCR beta sequences and their occurrence across donors. An earlier analysis of roughly 580 of the donors used high-throughput TCR beta sequencing to judge whether each TCR beta V gene segment behaved as functional or pseudogenic. Donor age, sex, ethnicity and CMV serostatus were compiled alongside the repertoire data. A later genetic analysis used genome-wide SNP genotypes for about 55% of the 666 donors, treating that subset as a discovery cohort. All discovery cohort repertoires had been generated on a single sequencing platform. HLA typing covered class I and class II loci at four-digit resolution. Typing coverage varied by locus: 629-630 donors for A, B, C, DRB1 and DQB1; more than 500 for DQA1; approximately 570 for DPA1; 400 to 480 for DPB1. Several DR-DQ haplotypes were handled as single units for association and clustering because linkage in the cohort was strong. On average, about 200,000 unique TCR beta nucleotide sequences were sequenced per donor among a few hundred genotyped donors of the cohort, with 15% to 20% of those sequences being non-productive. Overall results and qualifications from the work: A further reported finding was that TCR beta sequences accurately predicted the HLA-A and HLA-B alleles for most subjects in the first cohort. It was suggested by the authors that the approach could potentially be generalized to other disease states and immunological phenotypes. Assigning TCR associations to individual alleles was difficult when HLA alleles, especially DR and DQ, strongly co-occurred. HLA typing was unavailable for some donors at each locus, so association tests used only the typed subset. Because counts were too low, fewer than 20 rarely observed V segments, including chromosome 9 orphons, were excluded from the earlier analysis of several hundred of the donors. Presence/absence analyses assumed roughly uniform sequencing depth across donors, an assumption that may not hold. A later genetic analysis associated a missense DCLRE1C variant with V-gene and J-gene trimming of TCR beta chains, and an independent cohort replicated the association. Only TCR beta chains were sequenced in this cohort, and the absence of alpha or paired-chain data limited detectable features. Some IMGT-functional V segments, including TRBV6-2 and TRBV6-3, could not be told apart with the 87-base-pair reads, so those segments were excluded. Cytomegalovirus status was reported to be diagnosed by the classifier with high specificity and sensitivity in both the original and validation cohorts. In vitro tests confirmed that a few of the cytomegalovirus-associated TCR beta chains recognize cytomegalovirus antigens. Most TCR sequences were seen in very few donors, while some public TCRs were found in many individuals. A cluster of highly shared sequence variants was judged likely to represent a technical artifact of the sequencing pipeline. Several of the top co-occurrence clusters appeared to be linked to parvovirus B19, influenza, CMV and Epstein-Barr virus, according to a later analysis. Correlated functional status among segregating V segments might be attributable to linkage disequilibrium, but an unknown experimental factor could not be ruled out. In a later analysis, most CMV-associated TCR beta chains were found to appear HLA-restricted, with HLA associations seemingly driven largely by CMV exposure. A later analysis associated 16,951 TCR beta sequences with specific HLA alleles at a false discovery rate of 0.05. Compared with the roughly 700-donor mean, donors in an Asian-associated ancestry cluster had fewer N-insertions in productive TCRs, according to a later genetic analysis. In a later analysis, HLA-associated TCR beta chains showed more clonal expansion and lower generation probabilities than non-associated chains that were equally common. A total of 150 to 200 TCR beta chains were listed by the study as associated with cytomegalovirus. For the cohort, immune exposure information was limited to CMV serostatus. In an earlier analysis of approximately 600 of the donors, most TCR beta V segments were observed in productive rearrangements about 90% or about 30% of the time, broadly matching IMGT annotations. According to a later analysis, TCR association rates differed among HLA loci, with DRB1 alleles showing the most associated TCRs and HLA-C alleles showing the fewest.

The cohort was made up of around 720 healthy bone marrow donors. All cohort members were sampled while nominally healthy, although unrecorded immune exposures were likely present. The donor tested CMV seronegative and was one of the 352 seronegative cohort members. A peripheral blood sample was collected from each donor, and TCR beta sequencing was performed on peripheral blood mononuclear cells. The Qiagen DNeasy Blood Extraction Kit was used to extract genomic DNA from the blood cell samples. V lost 4 bases and J lost 7 bases, and the count of bases not matched to a germline gene is 10. Its CDR3 holds 14 amino acids, cysteine through phenylalanine. Only the CDR3 portion is preserved as DNA: 42 bases, with reading frame beginning at the first base. The germline V gene yields SGHVS for CDR1 and FNYEAQ for CDR2. Remarks on this clone: Its cognate antigen has yet to be identified. Within one base of it there is no much larger clone, and no base qualities were kept.

Preparation of the library involved the immunoSEQ multiplex PCR assay. The multiplex PCR relied on a mix of 60 forward primers for TCR Vbeta segments and 13 reverse primers for TCR Jbeta segments. The CDR3 region of rearranged TCR beta genes was amplified from genomic DNA with a multiplex PCR assay. On the Illumina HiSeq System, the amplified TCR beta libraries were sequenced as 87-base-pair reads. Concerning the study's data processing: A later analysis counted about 76 million unique TCR beta chains across the 690 or so repertoires, and roughly 9.9 million of these chains were shared by at least two donors. Raw reads were error-corrected and collapsed into unique sequences by a nearest-neighbor algorithm in which closely related sequences were merged to remove PCR and sequencing errors. V, D and J gene segments were assigned by aligning CDR3 sequences to IMGT reference sequences. For a sequence to be retained, a match of at least six nucleotides was required to both a V gene segment and a J gene segment. Rearrangements were classified as productive when the CDR3 lacked stop codons and remained in frame with V and J, and all other rearrangements were classified as non-productive. Following IMGT convention, CDR3 was defined as the stretch from the second conserved V-encoded cysteine up to the conserved J-encoded phenylalanine. The earlier analysis of 450 to 750 of the donors excluded any sequence lacking an unambiguous match to a single V gene segment. In an earlier analysis of some 590 of the donors, V segments were called functional above 56.7% productive rearrangements and were called segregating when the between-donor standard deviation exceeded 5%. To diagnose cytomegalovirus status from the catalog of TCR beta chain sequences, a statistical classification framework was built. V and J gene assignment, in a later analysis, came from comparing TCR nucleotide sequences with IMGT/GENE-DB human TR gene sequences. In a later analysis, CDR3 sequences and most-parsimonious VDJ recombination scenarios were assigned using the TCRdist pipeline. In a later analysis, every TCR beta chain was defined by the combination of its CDR3 amino acid sequence and its V-gene family, and reads without a unique V-gene family were dropped. In a later analysis, approximately 640 highly shared, low-generation-probability nucleotide sequences were removed to address suspected cross-contamination and a sequencing artifact. For each public chain, a later analysis derived a clonal expansion index from normalized ranks of inferred template counts within each repertoire. In a later analysis, generation probabilities were computed using a VDJ recombination model fitted to out-of-frame rearrangements, and the results were checked against IGoR. In a later analysis, TCR-TCR, TCR-HLA and TCR-CMV co-occurrence was scored with hypergeometric tests, and a repertoire-size bias correction was applied to TCR pairs. To estimate false discovery rates, a later analysis permuted the HLA or CMV assignments 20 times. In a later analysis, co-occurring TCRs were grouped using DBSCAN, with TCRdist sequence similarity added in when clustering inside HLA-allele-positive subsets. Co-occurrence clustering excluded repertoires with fewer than 30,000 or more than 120,000 public chains, plus five with anomalous nucleotide sharing. This immuneACCESS table, as held by TCRdb, lists in-frame sequences with V and J called but not all clones. Of the missing ones, under half trace to an unresolved V gene in checked studies; the others have no known cause. V, J and clone size derive from that table, while D and trimming were established from the DNA sequence. Here the sample has 170,000 or so clones; around 81% occur a single time. The ten largest make up over 2% of the sample.

The chain joins TRBV7-6 to TRBJ2-7, with TRBD1 matching 7 junction bases. This receptor was identified in a woman in her 30s in good health and CMV-seronegative. Sequenced material: PBMCs. The DNA sequence is as follows: TGTGCCAGCAGCTCCGGGAATACAGGGGAAGAGCAGTACTTC. Translated, this gives CASSSGNTGEEQYF.